This T cell receptor beta chain was sequenced in a study of T cell repertoires in cytomegalovirus infection. At the level of the study: HLA-C-restricted CMV epitopes, recently identified, and well-studied HLA-B-restricted ones were used by the study. Evidence of both CMV infection and a matching HLA type came from public TCR beta signatures. Overall study results and limits: The cumulative frequency of public TCR beta families distinguished individuals who carried CMV together with the relevant HLA.

A word on this clonotype: Its antigen is unknown. Germline is not matched at one junction end, which may reflect a read error.

From the reads, TCRdb called clonotypes with MiXCR, one entry per CDR3 protein. The sample lists fewer than 1,000,000 distinct CDR3 sequences, about a third seen once, with more than 12% in the top ten. The source was cultured CD8+ T cells from PBMCs, collected from culture after CMV antigen stimulation. The receptor comes from a human donor in good health (CMV status not recorded). Some clones in this sample may be carry-over from other donors' samples.

The CDR3 DNA follows: TGCGGTGCTAGGGGGGGGGTATACAATGAGCAGTTCTTC. Translated: CGARGGVYNEQFF. The chain links TRBV20-1 to TRBJ2-1; maybe TRBD2 (7 bases). This CDR3 spans 13 amino acids. CDR1 is DFQATT and CDR2 is SNEGSKA in the germline V gene (reference sequence).